Described below is a single TCR beta chain sequence and its context. Antigen: not known. The data were taken from a study of T cell responses to AZD1222 COVID-19 vaccine. The ends lost 3 bases at V and 1 base at J; junction bases unmatched: 4. CDR1 is KGHDR, CDR2 SFDVKD, per germline. The CDR3 runs 15 residues. Profiling relied on immunoSEQ multiplex PCR, and the TCRdb table lists in-frame clones only, not all of them. The table records under 150,000 clones, roughly 88% of them present only once. Findings and caveats of the study: A rise in Spike-specific TCR breadth and depth followed two AZD1222 doses.

The starting material was peripheral blood, obtained 28 days after the second AZD1222 dose. The TCR was taken from an adult who received the AZD1222 COVID-19 vaccine. V and J are TRBV24-1 and TRBJ2-7, with TRBD2 matching over 8 bases. The CDR3 coding sequence is TGTGCCACCAGTGATGGGCGGGAGGTATCCTACGAGCAGTACTTC. Translated, it gives CATSDGREVSYEQYF.